The T cell receptor (beta chain) described here comes from a study of cytomegalovirus exposure and HLA in healthy donors. Study results and caveats: TCR beta chain V- and J-gene trimming was linked, in a later analysis, to a missense variant in DCLRE1C.

The V gene end was trimmed by 5 bases and the J gene end by 8 bases; junction bases not matched to a gene: 17. Germline V lookup: CDR1 MNHEY, CDR2 SMNVEV (reference sequence). This CDR3 is built from 16 residues. PCR involved 60 Vbeta and 13 Jbeta primers. Generated by immunoSEQ multiplex PCR, the TCRdb table keeps only in-frame clones and is missing some. There are 150,000 to 200,000 clones in the sample; approximately 80% occur only once, and about 2.5% lies in the top ten. This clone was seen once. The antigen remains unidentified. This chain links TRBV27 with TRBJ1-2; 7 bases are a match to TRBD1. This receptor was obtained from a woman aged 50 to 60 in good health and CMV-seronegative. Specimen: PBMCs. For the CDR3, the DNA is TGTGCCAGCAGTCGACGAAAGGACAGGCATGTTGGGGGCTACACCTTC. Its translation: CASSRRKDRHVGGYTF.